This paragraph reports one TCR beta chain. It has no known antigen specificity. A read error may explain this, as a much larger clone is one base away. Amplification of full-length TCR variable regions was done by 5' RACE PCR using constant-region reverse primers, and this step was followed by semi-nested PCR with Nested Universal Primer A. Using the ReliaPrep RNA Cell Miniprep System, total RNA was extracted, and the SMARTer RACE 5'/3' Kit was then used to reverse transcribe the RNA into 5'RACE-ready cDNA. Multiplex adaptors were used to barcode full-length TCR alpha and beta libraries, and the barcoded libraries were sequenced on an Illumina MiSeq. Per the original workflow: For each of nine subset-tissue groups, sequencing data from the five patients were pooled, and the groups were compared by unsupervised clustering of TCR gene usage. The Morisita-Horn index, with shared sequences weighted by their contribution to each repertoire, was used to calculate repertoire similarity. TCRdb took the public reads, trimmed them with fastp at Q25, ran MiXCR for clone calling and kept in-frame beta chains. Merged by CDR3 protein, the rows form single entries marked with the most common genes and DNA. These V and J calls are TCRdb output, not the study's own analysis. This sample comprises about 40,000 distinct CDR3 sequences, approximately 17% of them detected only once. Of the sample, 2.5% to 3% is held by the ten largest clones.

This record comes from a study (dated by TCRdb to the mid-2010s). Background for the entire study: The study examined whether tumor-infiltrating Tregs in breast cancer are drawn from blood Tregs or arise in situ by conversion from other CD4+ T cell subsets.

Points the paper makes about the study in general: Rather than covering whole repertoires, validation in the larger cohort was restricted to a single TCR beta V-J rearrangement. Tumor-infiltrating Treg TCR alpha and beta sequences overlapped most with tumor naive CD4+ T cells, then with blood naive CD4+ T cells. Tumor memory CD4+ T cell TCR gene usage clustered with blood and lymph node memory CD4+ cells and lymph node naive CD4+ cells.

CDR1 LNHNV and CDR2 YYDKDF were looked up in the germline V gene (reference sequence). The trim is 4 bases for V and 8 bases for J, with a gap of 26 bases between the germline ends. Measured from the cysteine to the phenylalanine, the CDR3 is 17 residues long. The DNA shown is the 51-base CDR3, in frame from base 1. To purify naive CD4+ T cells, the Miltenyi Naive CD4+ T Cell Isolation kit was used, and CD25 microbeads served to deplete Tregs. Tregs, naive and memory CD4+ T cells from tumor, blood and ipsilateral draining lymph nodes of a handful of breast cancer patients underwent full-length TCR alpha and beta sequencing. Tumor tissue, along with lymph nodes from ipsilateral axillary dissection, was perfused with PBS, minced, and then digested using collagenase I and hyaluronidase. Ficoll density gradient centrifugation was used to isolate mononuclear cells from lymph nodes or from approximately 50 ml of peripheral blood. Sorted cell populations were confirmed by FACS to exceed 90% purity.

The sequencing input was naive CD4+ T cells sorted from a lymph node. The sample's cell subset or site label is to be understood as: naive CD4+ T cells, CD4+CD45RA+CD25-. The sequence is built from TRBV15 and TRBJ1-2, with TRBD1 as a weak D call on 6 bases. The sequence derives from a female donor with breast cancer. The encoded CDR3 is CATSKDRFPTGPDGYTF. The nucleotide sequence reads TGTGCCACCAGCAAAGATAGATTCCCGACAGGACCCGACGGCTACACCTTC.